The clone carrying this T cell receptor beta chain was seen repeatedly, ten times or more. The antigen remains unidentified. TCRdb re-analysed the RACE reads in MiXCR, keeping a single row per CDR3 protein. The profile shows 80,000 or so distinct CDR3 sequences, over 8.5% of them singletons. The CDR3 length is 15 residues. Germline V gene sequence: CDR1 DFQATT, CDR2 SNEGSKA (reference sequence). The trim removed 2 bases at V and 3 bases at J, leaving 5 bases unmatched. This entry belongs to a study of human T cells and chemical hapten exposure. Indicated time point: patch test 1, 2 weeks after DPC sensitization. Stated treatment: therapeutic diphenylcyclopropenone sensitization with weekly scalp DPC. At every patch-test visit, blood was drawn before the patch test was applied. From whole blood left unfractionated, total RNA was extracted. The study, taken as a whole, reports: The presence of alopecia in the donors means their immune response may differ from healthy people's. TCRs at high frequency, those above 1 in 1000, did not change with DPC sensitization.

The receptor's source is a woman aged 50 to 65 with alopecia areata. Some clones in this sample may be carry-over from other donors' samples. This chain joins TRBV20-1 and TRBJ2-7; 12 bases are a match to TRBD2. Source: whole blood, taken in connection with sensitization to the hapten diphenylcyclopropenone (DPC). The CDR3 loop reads CSARRTSGMSYEQYF. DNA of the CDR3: TGCAGTGCTAGAAGGACTAGCGGGATGAGCTACGAGCAGTACTTC.